This T cell receptor beta chain stems from a study of blood T cell repertoires in COVID-19. Study information: Sites across the United States, Italy and Spain contributed samples from acute and convalescent COVID-19.

The protocol was immunoSEQ multiplex PCR, while the TCRdb copy is restricted to in-frame clones and leaves out a portion. The sample has more than 200,000 clones; nearly 90% are singletons. This receptor was obtained from a man between 18 and 35 years old with active or convalescent COVID-19. Sequenced input: peripheral blood.

CDR3 sequence (DNA): TGTGCCTGGAGTCGGGGAGCATTTGAAAAACTGTTTTTT. It yields the protein CAWSRGAFEKLFF. The J gene is TRBJ1-4, the V gene TRBV30; D gene ambiguous. CDR3 length: 13 residues. Germline V gene data show CDR1 as GTSNPN and CDR2 as SVGIG (reference sequence). V shed 2 bases and J shed 7 bases, with 11 bases lying between them.